This TCR beta chain is from a study of blood T cell repertoires in COVID-19. The assay was immunoSEQ multiplex PCR, and TCRdb's table has in-frame clones only and misses some. The table lists 190,000 or so clones, 80% to 85% of them singletons, with 6.5% to 9.5% in the top ten. The CDR3 totals 15 residues. Germline V gene data show CDR1 as LNHNV and CDR2 as YYDKDF (reference sequence). Between the trimmed V and J ends, which lost 5 bases and 4 bases, there was a span of 16 bases. Sequencing input: PBMCs or T cells enriched from blood (not recorded which). The V gene is TRBV15, the J gene TRBJ2-3; possibly TRBD2 for D (6 bases). This clonotype was obtained from a middle-aged man who had recovered from COVID-19. This CDR3 reads CATSRDAGSADTQYF. In nucleotides, the CDR3 is TGTGCCACCAGCCGGGATGCGGGGTCGGCAGATACGCAGTATTTT.